This T cell receptor (beta chain) was sequenced for a study of T cell responses to AZD1222 COVID-19 vaccine. Study-level background: The analysis combined second doses at about 4 or about 12 weeks.

V dropped 0 bases and J dropped 7 bases, with 19 bases sitting between them. Germline assignment: CDR1 LNHNV and CDR2 YYDKDF (reference sequence). The CDR3 spans 17 residues. Points from the study as a whole: Unmutated variant regions reportedly attract nearly half of all spike-specific TCRs. Clonal diversity was possibly underestimated; the donors were predominantly white British and more often female.

As for this clone: No antigen is known for it.

Using immunoSEQ multiplex PCR, the repertoire was profiled, and TCRdb retains in-frame clones only, with some absent. The data show 130,000 to 150,000 clones, about 92% seen once. This chain connects TRBV15 to TRBJ2-1; D uncertain. This TCR derives from an adult in good health. The sample here was peripheral blood, taken on day 0 of AZD1222 vaccination. CDR3 DNA: TGTGCCACCAGCAGAGATATGAGTGGTGGCGGAAGGAATGAGCAGTTCTTC. Its translation: CATSRDMSGGGRNEQFF. The full variable domain, its missing parts supplied by reference TRBV15 and TRBJ2-1, is DAMVIQNPRYQVTQFGKPVTLSCSQTLNHNVMYWYQQKSSQAPKLLFHYYDKDFNNEADTPDNFQSRRPNTSFCFLDIRSPGLGDTAMYLCATSRDMSGGGRNEQFFGPGTRLTVL.